The sequence of this TCR beta chain was determined in a study of T cells expressing NK-cell markers. TCRdb reanalyzed the 5' RACE reads and collapses them to one entry per CDR3 protein, without DNA. Recorded here are some 150,000 distinct CDR3 sequences; the top ten clones represent roughly an eighth. Germline V gives CDR1 DFQATT, CDR2 SNEGSKA (reference sequence). This CDR3 region has 13 residues. The sequencing sample was made of blood T cells: a sorted CD56 or NKG2C T cell subset, CD4+ or CD8+ T cells, or bulk PBMC T cells (not recorded which). The chain carries TRBV20-1 and TRBJ2-3; the TRBD2 assignment by TCRdb is unverifiable without DNA. The receptor was derived from a man between 18 and 35 years old in good health. CDR3 sequence reads: CSARDSGLGPQYF.